This TCR beta chain derives from a study of long-term antiretroviral therapy in people with HIV. Study-wide results and limits: Blood obtained between the mid-2000s and the late 2010s may reflect older ART regimens.

The CDR3 covers 16 residues. In germline, CDR1 is SEHNR, CDR2 FQNEAQ (reference sequence). V lost 1 base to trimming and J lost 4 bases; unmatched junction nucleotides: 5. Run at survey level, the immunoSEQ assay was version v3.0. Clones were sequenced by immunoSEQ multiplex PCR, and TCRdb holds only the in-frame ones, with some missing. The table includes 20,000 or so clones, roughly three quarters detected once. Note on this clone: The antigen is undetermined.

The sequence was obtained from a man younger than 30 with HIV. This material consisted of unsorted PBMCs, taken 0.5 years before starting antiretroviral therapy. The chain employs TRBV7-9 and TRBJ2-1; 9 positions match TRBD2. The CDR3 DNA reads TGTGCCAGCAGCTTAGGACTAGCGGAGACATACAATGAGCAGTTCTTC. Translated: CASSLGLAETYNEQFF.